This T cell receptor beta chain originates from a study of blood T cell repertoires in COVID-19. About the research overall: Acute and convalescent COVID-19 samples came from the United States, Italy and Spain. T cells, B-cell-depleted T cells, or PBMCs provided the cDNA or gDNA that served as material.

This CDR3 has 15 residues. Original methodology: Amplification with reference gene primers provided the estimates of nucleated cell counts. The table came from immunoSEQ multiplex PCR; TCRdb's copy has only in-frame clones and leaves some out. D and trimming were read from the DNA, whereas the V and J calls and clone size are those reported in that table. The profile shows 100,000 or so clones, roughly nine tenths of them singletons. The TCR sequence derives from a man aged 45-60 years with acute or convalescent COVID-19. The specimen was peripheral blood. This rearrangement joins TRBV21-1 to TRBJ1-4; the table names TRBD1, a call not compared with the DNA. TRBV21-1 is a documented pseudogene. The CDR3 sequence: CASSKAGTGDEKLFF. CDR3 bases: TGTGCCAGCAGCAAAGCAGGGACAGGGGATGAAAAACTGTTTTTT.